The T cell receptor (beta chain) under discussion was sequenced for a study of PD-L1 blockade in urothelial cancer. Sequencing used immunoSEQ multiplex PCR; TCRdb keeps in-frame clones, though not all of them. The sample records around 110,000 clones, around 89% being singletons. Time point specified: peripheral blood 6 weeks after treatment start. The sequences come from PBMCs, collected around atezolizumab (anti-PD-L1) treatment. This clonotype originated in a man aged 60 to 75 with urothelial cancer.

Written as DNA, the CDR3 is TGTGCCAGCAGCCCCCGCGAGTATTCCTACGAGCAGTACTTC. This sequence encodes CASSPREYSYEQYF. The chain links TRBV9 to TRBJ2-7; D is ambiguous. V was pared by 4 bases and J by 1 base, with 12 bases between. CDR1 and CDR2 (germline): SGDLS, YYNGEE. The CDR3 has 14 amino acids.